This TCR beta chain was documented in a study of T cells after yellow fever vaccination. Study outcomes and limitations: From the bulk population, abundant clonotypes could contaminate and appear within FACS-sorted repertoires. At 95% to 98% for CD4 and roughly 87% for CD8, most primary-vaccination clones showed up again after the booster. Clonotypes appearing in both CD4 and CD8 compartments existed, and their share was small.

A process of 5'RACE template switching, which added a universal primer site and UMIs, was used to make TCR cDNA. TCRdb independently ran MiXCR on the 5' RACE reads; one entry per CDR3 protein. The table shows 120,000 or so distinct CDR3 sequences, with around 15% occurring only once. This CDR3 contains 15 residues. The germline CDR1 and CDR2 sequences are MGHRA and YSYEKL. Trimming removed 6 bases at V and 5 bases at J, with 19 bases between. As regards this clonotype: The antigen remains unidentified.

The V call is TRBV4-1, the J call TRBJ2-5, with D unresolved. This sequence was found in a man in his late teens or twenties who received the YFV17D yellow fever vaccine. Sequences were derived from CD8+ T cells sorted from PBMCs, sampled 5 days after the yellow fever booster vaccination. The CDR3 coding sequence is TGCGCCAGCAGTTTAATGGGCAGGACGGAGGAGACCCAGTACTTC. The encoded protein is CASSLMGRTEETQYF.